This entry lists 24 T cell receptor beta chains sequenced from one sample in a study of blood T cell repertoires in COVID-19. Produced via immunoSEQ multiplex PCR; TCRdb's table is partial and in-frame only. The sample holds 70,000 or so clones, roughly 87% seen once. Sequenced sample: peripheral blood. Receptors were obtained from a human donor in a cohort sampled during active COVID-19.

In this sample, this clone turned up a few times. This sequence joins TRBV10-1 and TRBJ2-3, with 7 bases matching TRBD2. Per the germline V gene, CDR1 is WNHNN and CDR2 is SYGVQD (reference sequence). The CDR3 runs 12 residues. With 3 bases clipped from V and 11 bases from J, the junction kept 5 bases outside the gene matches. CDR3 DNA sequence: TGCGCCAGCAGTGATACGGGAGGACAGCAGTATTTT. This sequence encodes CASSDTGGQQYF.

This clone was seen only once. V and J are TRBV6-2 or TRBV6-3 and TRBJ2-5, with TRBD2 identical over 10 bases. CDR1 is MNHEY and CDR2 is SVGEGT in the germline V gene. CDR3 length: 15 residues. J gave up 2 bases and V 6 bases, and 6 bases lay outside the gene matches. The CDR3 region is CASSRLLAGQETQYF. For the CDR3, the DNA is TGTGCCAGCAGCCGACTACTAGCGGGACAAGAGACCCAGTACTTC.

The chain is built from TRBV4-2 and TRBJ1-5; D remains unclear. The V end lost 1 base, the J end lost 5 bases, and 6 bases lay between the germline ends. The germline V gene encodes CDR1 LGHNA and CDR2 YNFKEQ. This CDR3 has 13 residues. The CDR3 coding sequence is TGTGCCAGCAGCCAAGCAAGCCATCAGCCCCAGCATTTT. Its protein is CASSQASHQPQHF.

Here the CDR3 DNA reads TGTGCCAGTATACCGGGACAGGGGGCCTACGAGCAGTACTTC. Its translation: CASIPGQGAYEQYF. V gene TRBV2 combines with J gene TRBJ2-7, with 11 bases aligning to TRBD1. V shed 9 bases, J shed 2 bases, and the junction held 6 bases outside the gene matches. This CDR3 has 14 residues. From germline, CDR1 is SNHLY and CDR2 FYNNEI.

This chain uses TRBV7-3 with TRBJ1-1; TRBD1 is a possible D gene (6 bases). The germline gives CDR1 SGHTA, CDR2 FQGTGA. The V end lost 5 bases, the J end lost 2 bases, and 18 bases lay between the germline ends. This CDR3 region has 16 residues. CDR3 sequence (DNA): TGTGCCAGCAGCAAACAGGCAGGGGTGATTAACACTGAAGCTTTCTTT. This codes for CASSKQAGVINTEAFF.

The chain has TRBV29-1 and TRBJ2-7; the match to TRBD1 covers 9 bases. Germline V gene sequence: CDR1 SQVTM, CDR2 ANQGSEA. J lost 1 base, V lost 4 bases, and 5 bases had no gene match. The CDR3 consists of 14 residues. In nucleotides, the CDR3 is TGCAGCGTTGGCACCGGGACAGGGTCCTACGAGCAGTACTTC. Amino acid sequence: CSVGTGTGSYEQYF.

This clone has just a few counts. This chain joins TRBV11-1 and TRBJ2-7; 9 nucleotides line up with TRBD1. CDR1 SGHAT and CDR2 FQDESV come from the germline V gene (reference sequence). V gave up 4 bases and J gave up 4 bases; unmatched junction bases: 8. The CDR3 consists of 15 residues. CDR3: CASSSLVGQGYEQYF. CDR3 bases: TGTGCCAGCAGCTCACTAGTGGGACAGGGATACGAGCAGTACTTC.

V usage is TRBV5-4 and J usage is TRBJ2-1; TRBD2 matches 13 bases. With V trimmed by 5 bases and J by 2 bases, 7 bases remained unmatched. Looked up from germline, CDR1 is SGHNT and CDR2 is YYREEE (reference sequence). The CDR3 totals 17 residues. The CDR3, as DNA: TGTGCCAGCAGAACTAGCGGGGGGGCTGCCGCCTACAATGAGCAGTTCTTC. As protein: CASRTSGGAAAYNEQFF.

DNA for the CDR3: TGTGCCAGCAGCGTAAGTGAGAGTCGAGGGGAGCAGTACTTC. Its translation: CASSVSESRGEQYF. V and J are TRBV9 and TRBJ2-7; possibly TRBD2 for D (5 bases). Trimming cost V 1 base and J 7 bases, with 15 bases left between them. Germline V gene sequence: CDR1 SGDLS, CDR2 YYNGEE. The CDR3 runs 14 residues.

The rearrangement joins TRBV11-2 to TRBJ1-5, with a weak D call TRBD1 (5 bases). The CDR3 runs 16 residues. Trimming removed 4 bases at V and 2 bases at J, with 15 bases between. Germline loops: CDR1 SGHAT, CDR2 FQNNGV. The CDR3 coding sequence is TGTGCCAGCAGCTCTCTCGGGGGTGCCGGCAATCAGCCCCAGCATTTT. Amino acid sequence: CASSSLGGAGNQPQHF.

CDR3 in DNA: TGTGCCAGCAGTGAACAGGGGTCGTCCTACGAGCAGTACTTC. This gives the protein CASSEQGSSYEQYF. The chain couples TRBV6-1 to TRBJ2-7; weak D call: TRBD1 (6 bases). Germline values: CDR1 MNHNS, CDR2 SASEGT. There are 14 residues in the CDR3. V lost 2 bases and J 1 base, leaving 9 bases between the germline ends.

The chain has TRBV5-1 and TRBJ2-7; D unclear. Germline V gene data show CDR1 as SGHRS and CDR2 as YFSETQ. V lost 7 bases and J lost 0, with 14 bases in between. The CDR3 is 14 residues long. The CDR3 sequence is CASSDISSSYEQYF. DNA for the CDR3: TGCGCCAGCTCCGACATCTCGAGCTCCTACGAGCAGTACTTC.

CDR3 DNA sequence: TGTGCCAGCAGCTCAGGGGGCGTCCCCTATGGCTACACCTTC. This sequence encodes CASSSGGVPYGYTF. The chain links TRBV5-4 to TRBJ1-2; 8 nucleotides agree with TRBD1. Germline V gene lookup returns CDR1 SGHNT and CDR2 YYREEE (reference sequence). Trimming at V came to 3 bases and at J to 4 bases, leaving 5 bases not matched to a gene. This CDR3 spans 14 amino acids.

The V and J genes are TRBV10-1 and TRBJ2-2, with TRBD1 identical over 7 bases. CDR1 WNHNN and CDR2 SYGVQD come from the germline V gene (reference sequence). Unmatched junction bases numbered 3, after V lost 3 bases and J lost 2 bases. CDR3 length: 15 amino acids. The DNA for the CDR3 is TGCGCCAGCAGTGACGGACAGGCCAACACCGGGGAGCTGTTTTTT. This sequence encodes CASSDGQANTGELFF.

This clone was recorded only once. Given a much more abundant clone one base away, this may be a read error. Other DNA sequences in this specimen translate into the identical CDR3. The chain joins TRBV5-1 to TRBJ1-1; D remains unclear. This CDR3 spans 13 amino acids. Trimming cost V 4 bases and J 1 base, with 8 bases left between them. The germline CDR1 and CDR2 sequences are SGHRS and YFSETQ. The CDR3 here is CASSLQQNTEAFF. CDR3 DNA: TGCGCCAGCAGCCTACAGCAGAACACTGAAGCTTTCTTT.

The V and J genes are TRBV10-3 and TRBJ1-3; D is unclear. Germline V gene sequence: CDR1 ENHRY, CDR2 SYGVKD. Trimming took off 11 bases at V and 0 bases at J, with 8 bases between the two ends. The CDR3 loop spans 12 amino acids. In DNA, the CDR3 is TGTGCCGTACAGAGCTCTGGAAACACCATATATTTT. Its translation: CAVQSSGNTIYF.

This clone was detected a few times. This chain uses TRBV11-1 with TRBJ2-7; no reliable D call. This CDR3 region has 13 residues. Per the germline V gene, CDR1 is SGHAT and CDR2 is FQDESV (reference sequence). Trimming shortened V by 2 bases and J by 5 bases, and 10 bases separated the two germline ends. This CDR3 is CASSLRVMNEQYF. CDR3 DNA: TGTGCCAGCAGCTTACGGGTGATGAACGAGCAGTACTTC. Full variable domain (rest looked up from reference TRBV11-1 and TRBJ2-7): EAEVAQSPRYKITEKSQAVAFWCDPISGHATLYWYRQILGQGPELLVQFQDESVVDDSQLPKDRFSAERLKGVDSTLKIQPAELGDSAMYLCASSLRVMNEQYFGPGTRLTVT.

The J gene is TRBJ2-1, the V gene TRBV19; 7 nucleotides agree with TRBD2. Germline V gives CDR1 LNHDA, CDR2 SQIVND (reference sequence). Trimming removed 0 bases from V and 1 base from J; junction bases left unmatched: 6. The CDR3 extends over 17 amino acids. In DNA form, the CDR3 reads TGTGCCAGTAGTATAGAAGGAGCGGGGAGGTCCTACAATGAGCAGTTCTTC. It specifies CASSIEGAGRSYNEQFF.

The chain is built from TRBV27 and TRBJ2-1; 7 nucleotides line up with TRBD1. Germline V gene sequence: CDR1 MNHEY, CDR2 SMNVEV (reference sequence). The trim removed 0 bases at V and 9 bases at J, leaving 8 bases unmatched. This CDR3 region has 15 residues. For the CDR3, the DNA is TGTGCCAGCAGTTTATCGATTCAAGGGGGCGGTGAGCAGTTCTTC. Translated, it gives CASSLSIQGGGEQFF.

The CDR3 coding sequence is TGTGCCAGTAGTATGGTTAGCGGGGGGGCCCCCGGGGAGCTGTTTTTT. Its translation is CASSMVSGGAPGELFF. The chain joins TRBV19 to TRBJ2-2; the match to TRBD2 covers 11 bases. The CDR3 runs to 16 residues. With V trimmed by 3 bases and J by 6 bases, 6 bases remained unmatched. Looked up from germline, CDR1 is LNHDA and CDR2 is SQIVND (reference sequence).

The chain uses TRBV4-1 and TRBJ1-2; D possibly corresponds to TRBD1 (5 bases). This CDR3 contains 14 residues. Per the germline V gene, CDR1 is MGHRA and CDR2 is YSYEKL. V lost 4 bases, J lost 6 bases, and 15 bases lay in between. The CDR3 nucleotides read TGCGCCAGCAGCCTAGGGGCAGGGAAGGATGGCTACACCTTC. Translating gives CASSLGAGKDGYTF.

V is TRBV7-3 and J is TRBJ2-2; 8 nucleotides line up with TRBD2. CDR3 size: 16 residues. Germline assignment: CDR1 SGHTA and CDR2 FQGTGA. V lost 1 base, J lost 6 bases, and 7 bases stayed unmatched. The CDR3 here is CASSLNGGGLSGELFF. CDR3 sequence (DNA): TGTGCCAGCAGCTTAAACGGGGGGGGGCTATCCGGGGAGCTGTTTTTT.

V usage is TRBV3-1 (or the pseudogene TRBV3-2) and J usage is TRBJ1-4, with unresolved D. CDR1 is LGHDT and CDR2 is YNNKEL in the germline V gene (reference sequence). V was cut by 0 bases and J by 8 bases, with 19 bases left in between. This CDR3 comprises 17 residues. CDR3 in amino acids: CASSQDVAGVRVEKLFF. In nucleotides, the CDR3 is TGTGCCAGCAGCCAAGATGTTGCCGGGGTAAGAGTCGAAAAACTGTTTTTT.

This chain uses TRBV11-2 with TRBJ2-7, with 10 bases that match TRBD2. The CDR3 length is 15 residues. J lost 3 bases, V lost 6 bases, and 8 bases had no gene match. CDR1 and CDR2 from the germline V gene are SGHAT and FQNNGV. This chain's CDR3 is CASSPGLADLYEQYF. In DNA, the CDR3 is TGTGCCAGCAGTCCAGGACTAGCGGACCTCTACGAGCAGTACTTC.